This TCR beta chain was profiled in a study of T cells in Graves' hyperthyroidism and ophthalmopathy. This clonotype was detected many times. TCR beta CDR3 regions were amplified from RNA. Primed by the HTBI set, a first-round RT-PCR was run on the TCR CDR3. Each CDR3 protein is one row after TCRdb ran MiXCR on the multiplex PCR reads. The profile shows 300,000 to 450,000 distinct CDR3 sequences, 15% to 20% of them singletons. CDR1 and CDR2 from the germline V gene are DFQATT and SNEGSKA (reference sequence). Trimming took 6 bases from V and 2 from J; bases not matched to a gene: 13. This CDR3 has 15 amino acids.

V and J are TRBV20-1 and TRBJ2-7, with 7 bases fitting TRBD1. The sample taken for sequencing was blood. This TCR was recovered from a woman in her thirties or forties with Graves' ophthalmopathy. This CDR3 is CSATPGDSPTYEQYF. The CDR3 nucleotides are TGCAGTGCCACCCCTGGGGACAGTCCGACCTACGAGCAGTACTTC.